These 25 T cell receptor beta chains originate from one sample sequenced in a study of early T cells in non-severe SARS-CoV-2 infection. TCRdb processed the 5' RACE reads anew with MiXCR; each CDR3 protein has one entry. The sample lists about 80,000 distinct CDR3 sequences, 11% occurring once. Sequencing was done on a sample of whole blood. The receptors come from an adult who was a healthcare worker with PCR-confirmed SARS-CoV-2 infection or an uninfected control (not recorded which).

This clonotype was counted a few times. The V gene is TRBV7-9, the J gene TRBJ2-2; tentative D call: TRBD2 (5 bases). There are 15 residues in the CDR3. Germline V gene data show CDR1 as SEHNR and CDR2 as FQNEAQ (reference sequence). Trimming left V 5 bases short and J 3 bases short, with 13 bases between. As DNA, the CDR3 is TGTGCCAGCAGCCCCGCCGGGGATTACACCGGGGAGCTGTTTTTT. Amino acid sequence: CASSPAGDYTGELFF.

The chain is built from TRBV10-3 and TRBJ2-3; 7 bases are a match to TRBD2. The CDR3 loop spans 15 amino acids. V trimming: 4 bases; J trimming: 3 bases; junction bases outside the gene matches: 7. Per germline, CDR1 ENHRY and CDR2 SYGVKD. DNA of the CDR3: TGTGCCATCAGTGGTAGCGGGCGACAAACAGATACGCAGTATTTT. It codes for CAISGSGRQTDTQYF.

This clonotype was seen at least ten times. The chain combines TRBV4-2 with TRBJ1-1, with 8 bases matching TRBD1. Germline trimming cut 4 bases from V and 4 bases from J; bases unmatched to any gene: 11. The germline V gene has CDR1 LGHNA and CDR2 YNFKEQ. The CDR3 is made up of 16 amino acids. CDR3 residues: CASSPTGAGAGTEAFF. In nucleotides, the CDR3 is TGTGCCAGCAGCCCGACAGGGGCCGGGGCGGGCACTGAAGCTTTCTTT.

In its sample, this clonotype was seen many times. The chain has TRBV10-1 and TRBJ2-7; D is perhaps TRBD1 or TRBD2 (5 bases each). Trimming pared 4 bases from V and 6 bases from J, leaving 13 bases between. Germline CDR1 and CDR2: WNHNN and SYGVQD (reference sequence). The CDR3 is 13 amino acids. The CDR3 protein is CASSAGTPSEQYF. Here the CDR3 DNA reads TGCGCCAGCAGTGCCGGGACCCCGAGCGAGCAGTACTTC.

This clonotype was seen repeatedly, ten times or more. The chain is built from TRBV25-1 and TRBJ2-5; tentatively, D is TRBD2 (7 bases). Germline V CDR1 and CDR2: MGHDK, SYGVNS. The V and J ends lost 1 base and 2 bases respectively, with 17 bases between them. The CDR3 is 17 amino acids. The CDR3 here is CASSELSRGARQETQYF. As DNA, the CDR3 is TGTGCCAGCAGTGAATTGAGCCGGGGGGCAAGACAAGAGACCCAGTACTTC.

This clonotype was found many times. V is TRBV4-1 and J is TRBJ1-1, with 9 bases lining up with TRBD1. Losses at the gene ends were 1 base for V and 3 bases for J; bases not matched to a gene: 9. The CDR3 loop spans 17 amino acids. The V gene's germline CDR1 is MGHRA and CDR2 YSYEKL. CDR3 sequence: CASSQGVLDRGYTEAFF. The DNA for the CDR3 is TGCGCCAGCAGCCAAGGGGTACTCGACAGGGGGTACACTGAAGCTTTCTTT.

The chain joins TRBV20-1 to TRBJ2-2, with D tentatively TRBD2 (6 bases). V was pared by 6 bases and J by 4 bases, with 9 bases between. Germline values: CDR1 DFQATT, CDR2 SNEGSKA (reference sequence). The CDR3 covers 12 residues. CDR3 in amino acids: CSAGGPTGELFF. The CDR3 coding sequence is TGCAGTGCGGGAGGACCCACCGGGGAGCTGTTTTTT.

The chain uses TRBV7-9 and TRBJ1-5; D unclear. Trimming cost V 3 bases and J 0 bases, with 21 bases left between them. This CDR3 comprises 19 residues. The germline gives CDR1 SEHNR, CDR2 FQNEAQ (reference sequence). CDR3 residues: CASSFLSPLAVTSNQPQHF. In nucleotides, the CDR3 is TGTGCCAGCAGCTTTTTATCACCTTTGGCGGTCACTAGCAATCAGCCCCAGCATTTT.

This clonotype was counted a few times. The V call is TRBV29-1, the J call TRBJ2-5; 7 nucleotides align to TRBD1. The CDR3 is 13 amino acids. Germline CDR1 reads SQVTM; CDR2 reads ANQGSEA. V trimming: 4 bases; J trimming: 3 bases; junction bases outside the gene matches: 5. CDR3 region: CSVGDRVKETQYF. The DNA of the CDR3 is TGCAGCGTTGGAGACAGGGTAAAAGAGACCCAGTACTTC.

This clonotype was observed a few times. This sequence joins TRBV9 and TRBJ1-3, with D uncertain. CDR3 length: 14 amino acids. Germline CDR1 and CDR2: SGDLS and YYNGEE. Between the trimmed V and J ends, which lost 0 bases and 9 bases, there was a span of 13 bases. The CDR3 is CASSVGSAAPTIYF. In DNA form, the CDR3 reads TGTGCCAGCAGCGTAGGCTCGGCAGCTCCCACCATATATTTT.

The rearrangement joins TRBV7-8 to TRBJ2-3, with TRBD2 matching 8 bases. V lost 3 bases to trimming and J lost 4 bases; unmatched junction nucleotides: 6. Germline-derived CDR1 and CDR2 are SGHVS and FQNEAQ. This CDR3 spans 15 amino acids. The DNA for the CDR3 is TGTGCCAGCAGCTTGCGGGGGGCCGGGTCAGATACGCAGTATTTT. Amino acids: CASSLRGAGSDTQYF.

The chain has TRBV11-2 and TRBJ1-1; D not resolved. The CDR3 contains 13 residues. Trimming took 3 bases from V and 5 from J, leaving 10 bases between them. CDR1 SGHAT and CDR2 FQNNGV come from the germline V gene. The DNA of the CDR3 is TGTGCCAGCAGCTTTCAACGGGGAACTGAAGCTTTCTTT. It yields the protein CASSFQRGTEAFF.

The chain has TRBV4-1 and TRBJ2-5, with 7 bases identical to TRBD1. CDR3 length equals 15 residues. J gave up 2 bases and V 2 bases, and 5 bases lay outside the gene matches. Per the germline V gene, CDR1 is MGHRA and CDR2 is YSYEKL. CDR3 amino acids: CASSQRTGAQETQYF. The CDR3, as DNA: TGCGCCAGCAGCCAAAGAACAGGGGCACAAGAGACCCAGTACTTC.

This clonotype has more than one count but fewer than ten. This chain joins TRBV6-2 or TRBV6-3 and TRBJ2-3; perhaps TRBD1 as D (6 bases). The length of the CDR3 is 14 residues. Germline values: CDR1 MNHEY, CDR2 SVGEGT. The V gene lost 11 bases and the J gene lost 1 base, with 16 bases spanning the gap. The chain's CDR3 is CAQQLGAGTDTQYF. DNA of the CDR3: TGTGCCCAGCAGTTGGGGGCCGGCACAGATACGCAGTATTTT.

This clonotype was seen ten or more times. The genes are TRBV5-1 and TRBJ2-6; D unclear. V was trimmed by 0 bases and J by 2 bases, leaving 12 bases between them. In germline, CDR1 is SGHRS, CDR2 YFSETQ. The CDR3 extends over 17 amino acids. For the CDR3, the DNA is TGCGCCAGCAGCTTGGCCGAAGGGCCGGCTGGGGCCAACGTCCTGACTTTC. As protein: CASSLAEGPAGANVLTF.

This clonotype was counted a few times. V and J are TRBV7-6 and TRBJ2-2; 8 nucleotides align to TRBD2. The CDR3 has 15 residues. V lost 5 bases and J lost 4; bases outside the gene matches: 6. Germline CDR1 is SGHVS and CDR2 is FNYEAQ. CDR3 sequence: CASSTRGGSTGELFF. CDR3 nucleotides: TGTGCCAGCAGCACACGGGGGGGCAGCACCGGGGAGCTGTTTTTT.

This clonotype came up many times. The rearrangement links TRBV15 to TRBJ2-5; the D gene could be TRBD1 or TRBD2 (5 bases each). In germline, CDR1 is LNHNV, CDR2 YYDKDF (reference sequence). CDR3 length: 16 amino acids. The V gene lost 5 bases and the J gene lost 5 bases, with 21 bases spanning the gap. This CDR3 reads CATSPPGTLNGETQYF. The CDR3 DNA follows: TGTGCCACCAGCCCCCCCGGGACCCTAAATGGGGAGACCCAGTACTTC.

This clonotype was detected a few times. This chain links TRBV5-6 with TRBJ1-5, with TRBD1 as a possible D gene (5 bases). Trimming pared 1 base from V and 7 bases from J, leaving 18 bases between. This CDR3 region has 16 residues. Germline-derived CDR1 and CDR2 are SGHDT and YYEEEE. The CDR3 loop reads CASSLWIGGGLQPQHF. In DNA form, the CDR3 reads TGTGCCAGCAGCTTGTGGATTGGGGGAGGCCTCCAGCCCCAGCATTTT.

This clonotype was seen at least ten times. The CDR3 DNA is TGCAGCGCTGACAGGGGCCTATCTGGGGCCAACGTCCTGACTTTC. It yields the protein CSADRGLSGANVLTF. The chain carries TRBV29-1 and TRBJ2-6; TRBD1 agrees at 8 bases. Germline assignment: CDR1 SQVTM and CDR2 ANQGSEA. Germline trimming cut 7 bases from V and 1 base from J; bases unmatched to any gene: 6. The CDR3 runs 15 residues.

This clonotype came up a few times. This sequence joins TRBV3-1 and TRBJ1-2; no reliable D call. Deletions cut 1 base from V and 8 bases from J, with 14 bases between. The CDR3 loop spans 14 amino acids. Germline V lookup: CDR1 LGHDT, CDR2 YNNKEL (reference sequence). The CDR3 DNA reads TGTGCCAGCAGCCAAGGGACGGTAACGCACGGCTACACCTTC. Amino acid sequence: CASSQGTVTHGYTF. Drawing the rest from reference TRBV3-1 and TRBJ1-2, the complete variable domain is DTAVSQTPKYLVTQMGNDKSIKCEQNLGHDTMYWYKQDSKKFLKIMFSYNNKELIINETVPNRFSPKSPDKAHLNLHINSLELGDSAVYFCASSQGTVTHGYTFGSGTRLTVV.

CDR3 sequence (DNA): TGCAGCGTTGGCCGGACAGGGGACTATGGCTACACCTTC. Translated: CSVGRTGDYGYTF. The V and J genes are TRBV29-1 and TRBJ1-2; 9 nucleotides match TRBD1. Germline assignment: CDR1 SQVTM and CDR2 ANQGSEA. The CDR3 runs 13 residues. With 4 bases clipped from V and 3 bases from J, the junction kept 3 bases outside the gene matches.

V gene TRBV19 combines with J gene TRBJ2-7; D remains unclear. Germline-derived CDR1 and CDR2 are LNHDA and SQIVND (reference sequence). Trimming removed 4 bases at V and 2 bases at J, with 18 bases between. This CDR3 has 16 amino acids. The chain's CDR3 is CASSTKSNRAPYEQYF. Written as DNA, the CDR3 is TGTGCCAGTAGTACTAAATCGAACCGGGCCCCCTACGAGCAGTACTTC.

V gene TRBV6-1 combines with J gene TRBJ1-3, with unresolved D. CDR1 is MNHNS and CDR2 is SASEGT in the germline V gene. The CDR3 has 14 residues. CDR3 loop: CVTKSAGSGNTIYF. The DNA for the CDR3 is TGTGTCACGAAAAGCGCTGGCTCTGGAAACACCATATATTTT.

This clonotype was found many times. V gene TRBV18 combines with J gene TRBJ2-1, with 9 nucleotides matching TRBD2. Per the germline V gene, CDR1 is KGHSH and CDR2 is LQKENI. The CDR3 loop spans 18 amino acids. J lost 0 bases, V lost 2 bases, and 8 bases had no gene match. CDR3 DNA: TGTGCCAGCTCACCAGGGACTAGCTACGAACCCTCCTACAATGAGCAGTTCTTC. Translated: CASSPGTSYEPSYNEQFF.

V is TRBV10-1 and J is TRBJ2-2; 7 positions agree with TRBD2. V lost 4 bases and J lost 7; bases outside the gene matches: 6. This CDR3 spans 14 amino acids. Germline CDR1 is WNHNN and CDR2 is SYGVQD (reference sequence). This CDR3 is CASSVRLAGGELFF. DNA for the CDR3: TGCGCCAGCAGTGTTAGACTAGCCGGCGGGGAGCTGTTTTTT.